The 11 T cell receptor beta chains listed next were all sequenced from one sample in a study of T cell responses to AZD1222 COVID-19 vaccine. Assay used: immunoSEQ multiplex PCR; TCRdb lists only in-frame clones, some missing. This sample yields 100,000 or so clones, of which 80% to 90% are seen a single time; roughly 10% belongs to the top ten. The starting material was peripheral blood, obtained 28 days after the second AZD1222 dose. The origin of the receptors is an adult who received the AZD1222 COVID-19 vaccine.

A few counts support this clone. The genes are TRBV2 and TRBJ2-1, with a tentative D call TRBD1 (5 bases). Trimming took 6 bases from V and 9 from J, leaving 18 bases between them. The germline CDR1 and CDR2 sequences are SNHLY and FYNNEI. The CDR3 runs to 14 residues. CDR3 DNA sequence: TGTGCCAGCAGCCCAGAATTTCAGGGCGGTGAGCAGTTCTTC. Amino acids: CASSPEFQGGEQFF. The variable domain in full, with the rest retrieved from reference TRBV2 and TRBJ2-1, is EPEVTQTPSHQVTQMGQEVILRCVPISNHLYFYWYRQILGQKVEFLVSFYNNEISEKSEIFDDQFSVERPDGSNFTLKIRSTKLEDSAMYFCASSPEFQGGEQFFGPGTRLTVL.

V is TRBV28 and J is TRBJ2-7; no clear D. CDR1 is MDHEN and CDR2 is SYDVKM in the germline V gene. V shed 4 bases and J shed 6 bases, with 4 bases lying between them. The CDR3 has 10 residues. Here the CDR3 DNA reads TGTGCCAGCAGTTCATTCGAGCAGTACTTC. Its translation is CASSSFEQYF.

This sequence joins TRBV6-5 and TRBJ2-7; 11 bases match TRBD1. The germline gives CDR1 MNHEY, CDR2 SVGAGI. CDR3 size: 15 residues. Germline trimming cut 6 bases from V and 2 bases from J; bases unmatched to any gene: 6. The CDR3 is CASRPGQGGTYEQYF. The CDR3 nucleotides read TGTGCCAGCAGGCCGGGACAGGGGGGTACCTACGAGCAGTACTTC.

The chain has TRBV11-1 and TRBJ1-6; TRBD1 matches 9 bases. Unmatched junction bases numbered 10, after V lost 4 bases and J lost 9 bases. The CDR3 spans 16 residues. The germline gives CDR1 SGHAT, CDR2 FQDESV (reference sequence). This chain's CDR3 is CASSSTGTGLGSPLHF. CDR3 nucleotide sequence: TGTGCCAGCAGCTCCACCGGGACAGGGTTAGGTTCACCCCTCCACTTT. The full variable domain, rest sourced from reference TRBV11-1 and TRBJ1-6, is EAEVAQSPRYKITEKSQAVAFWCDPISGHATLYWYRQILGQGPELLVQFQDESVVDDSQLPKDRFSAERLKGVDSTLKIQPAELGDSAMYLCASSSTGTGLGSPLHFGNGTRLTVT.

This chain joins TRBV7-8 and TRBJ1-2; D is possibly TRBD1 (5 bases). Trimming left V 2 bases short and J 8 bases short, with 18 bases between. The CDR3 covers 15 residues. Germline V gene data show CDR1 as SGHVS and CDR2 as FQNEAQ. The CDR3 loop is CASSLMQRDVRGYTF. DNA for the CDR3: TGTGCCAGCAGCTTAATGCAGCGGGACGTTCGGGGCTACACCTTC. Drawing the rest from reference TRBV7-8 and TRBJ1-2, the complete variable domain is GAGVSQSPRYKVAKRGQDVALRCDPISGHVSLFWYQQALGQGPEFLTYFQNEAQLDKSGLPSDRFFAERPEGSVSTLKIQRTQQEDSAVYLCASSLMQRDVRGYTFGSGTRLTVV.

The gene calls are TRBV21-1 and TRBJ2-5; TRBD2 is the table's D call and was not checked against the DNA. TRBV21-1 represents a pseudogene. This CDR3 region has 20 residues. CDR3 amino acids: CASSNCRFLGLAEPYHTQYF. DNA for the CDR3: TGTGCCAGCAGCAACTGTCGCTTTTTGGGACTAGCGGAGCCCTACCACACCCAGTACTTC.

This chain connects TRBV6-5 to TRBJ1-5, with D possibly being TRBD1 (6 bases). CDR1 is MNHEY, CDR2 SVGAGI, per germline. Trimming stripped 0 bases from V and 3 bases from J, with 12 bases between. CDR3 size: 16 residues. Here the CDR3 reads CASSYSSQGHNQPQHF. CDR3 in DNA: TGTGCCAGCAGTTACTCTTCCCAGGGGCACAATCAGCCCCAGCATTTT.

The chain joins TRBV28 to TRBJ1-6; D is possibly TRBD1 (5 bases). V lost 4 bases and J lost 7, with 17 bases in between. The CDR3 runs to 16 residues. Per the germline V gene, CDR1 is MDHEN and CDR2 is SYDVKM. CDR3 nucleotides: TGTGCCAGCAGTTATTGGACAATGTGGGGGAATTCACCCCTCCACTTT. Translated: CASSYWTMWGNSPLHF. Using reference TRBV28 and TRBJ1-6 for the parts outside the CDR3, the full variable domain is DVKVTQSSRYLVKRTGEKVFLECVQDMDHENMFWYRQDPGLGLRLIYFSYDVKMKEKGDIPEGYSVSREKKERFSLILESASTNQTSMYLCASSYWTMWGNSPLHFGNGTRLTVT.

A single count supports this clone. The CDR3 DNA follows: TGTGCCAGCAGTTTAAGGCCGCCCGGGGAGCTGTTTTTT. Protein: CASSLRPPGELFF. This chain uses TRBV6-5 with TRBJ2-2; D not resolved. V shed 4 bases and J shed 6 bases, with 9 bases lying between them. Germline values: CDR1 MNHEY, CDR2 SVGAGI. This CDR3 is built from 13 residues.

V gene TRBV19 combines with J gene TRBJ1-1; D unresolved. Germline assignment: CDR1 LNHDA and CDR2 SQIVND (reference sequence). Trimming left V 5 bases short and J 0 bases short, with 7 bases between. The CDR3 is 13 residues long. This CDR3 is CASSLLMNTEAFF. The CDR3 region has the DNA TGTGCCAGTAGTCTCCTGATGAACACTGAAGCTTTCTTT.

V usage is TRBV7-9 and J usage is TRBJ1-1; D is unclear. Trimming pared 0 bases from V and 0 bases from J, leaving 5 bases between. From germline, CDR1 is SEHNR and CDR2 FQNEAQ (reference sequence). The CDR3 has 14 residues. The CDR3 here is CASSLAEVNTEAFF. In DNA, the CDR3 is TGTGCCAGCAGCTTAGCAGAAGTGAACACTGAAGCTTTCTTT.